Sequencing of this T cell receptor (beta chain) was carried out in a study of OX40 agonist ivuxolimab in advanced cancers. Looking at the study overall: The group had a mean age of about 65 years, ranged from roughly 20 to 80, and was 80% to 85% male. People who had prior anti-PD-1, anti-PD-L1 or anti-CTLA-4 therapy could take part, and under 45% had some.

Data came from immunoSEQ multiplex PCR; TCRdb stores just in-frame clones and leaves some out. The data hold more than 85,000 clones, with less than 95% observed a single time. The trim removed 1 base at V and 4 bases at J, leaving 10 bases unmatched. CDR1 SGHKS and CDR2 YYEKEE come from the germline V gene (reference sequence). The CDR3 is 16 amino acids. The sequence derives from an adult with an advanced solid tumor such as melanoma, head and neck, liver or kidney cancer. The chain joins TRBV5-5 to TRBJ1-2; TRBD1 matches at 7 bases. The input for sequencing was CD4+ or CD8+ T cells sorted from blood, taken in a trial of the OX40 agonist ivuxolimab. The CDR3 sequence is CASSLTQGPKPYGYTF. CDR3 DNA sequence: TGTGCCAGCAGCTTGACACAGGGGCCAAAACCCTATGGCTACACCTTC. Full variable domain (missing parts from reference TRBV5-5 and TRBJ1-2): DAGVTQSPTHLIKTRGQQVTLRCSPISGHKSVSWYQQVLGQGPQFIFQYYEKEERGRGNFPDRFSARQFPNYSSELNVNALLLGDSALYLCASSLTQGPKPYGYTFGSGTRLTVV.